One and the same sample provided the 10 T cell receptor beta chains below, sequenced in a study of shared clonotypes between healthy human individuals. Here immunoSEQ multiplex PCR was the method, and the copy in TCRdb shows in-frame clones only, minus some. The sample lists roughly 770,000 clones, about 97% occurring once. CD45RO negativity and positive selection for CCR7 defined naive CD8 cells, a population that excluded terminally differentiated effector memory CD45RA+ cells. The sequencing sample was made of naive CD8+ T cells sorted from blood. Receptors were obtained from a man aged 30 to 39 in good health.

This clone was seen only once. The chain links TRBV29-1 to TRBJ1-2; 7 bases fit TRBD1. Germline loops: CDR1 SQVTM, CDR2 ANQGSEA. With 5 bases clipped from V and 1 base from J, the junction kept 7 bases outside the gene matches. CDR3 size: 14 residues. This CDR3 is CSVLRTGLNYGYTF. CDR3 in DNA: TGCAGCGTTCTGAGGACAGGACTTAACTATGGCTACACCTTC.

The rearrangement links TRBV7-8 to TRBJ2-3; 7 bases fit TRBD2. CDR3 length: 15 amino acids. The trim removed 5 bases at V and 5 bases at J, leaving 10 bases unmatched. In germline, CDR1 is SGHVS, CDR2 FQNEAQ. The CDR3 is CASSLWTSKIDTQYF. CDR3 bases: TGTGCCAGCAGCCTGTGGACTAGTAAGATAGATACGCAGTATTTT.

V gene TRBV27 combines with J gene TRBJ1-5; 8 nucleotides agree with TRBD1. Germline trimming cut 8 bases from V and 4 bases from J; bases unmatched to any gene: 7. The CDR3 has 14 residues. The V gene's germline CDR1 is MNHEY and CDR2 SMNVEV (reference sequence). The DNA of the CDR3 is TGTGCCAGCCGGACAGGGAGATATAATCAGCCCCAGCATTTT. Amino acids: CASRTGRYNQPQHF.

The J gene is TRBJ1-3, the V gene TRBV29-1; D is ambiguous. V was shortened by 2 bases and J by 0 bases, with 8 bases between the two germline ends. The CDR3 has 14 amino acids. Germline CDR1 SQVTM, CDR2 ANQGSEA. The CDR3 spells CSVENADSGNTIYF. The CDR3 region has the DNA TGCAGCGTTGAAAACGCAGACTCTGGAAACACCATATATTTT.

V usage is TRBV19 and J usage is TRBJ1-5, with a tentative D call TRBD1 (6 bases). This CDR3 is built from 13 residues. CDR1 LNHDA and CDR2 SQIVND come from the germline V gene (reference sequence). V shed 7 bases and J shed 5 bases, with 12 bases lying between them. The chain's CDR3 is CASNGRGDQPQHF. The CDR3 nucleotides read TGTGCCAGTAACGGCAGGGGAGATCAGCCCCAGCATTTT.

The V call is TRBV19, the J call TRBJ1-2; no clear D gene. Per the germline V gene, CDR1 is LNHDA and CDR2 is SQIVND (reference sequence). The CDR3 extends over 13 amino acids. Trimming pared 4 bases from V and 7 bases from J, leaving 13 bases between. The CDR3 protein is CASSTYDSGGYTF. DNA of the CDR3: TGTGCCAGTAGTACCTACGACTCGGGTGGCTACACCTTC.

The gene calls are TRBV29-1 and TRBJ2-1, with 10 positions matching TRBD2. The CDR3 extends over 14 amino acids. J was trimmed by 1 base and V by 5 bases; bases with no gene match: 2. Looked up from germline, CDR1 is SQVTM and CDR2 is ANQGSEA. Here the CDR3 DNA reads TGCAGCGTTAAGCGGGAGGGGTCCTACAATGAGCAGTTCTTC. Encoded protein: CSVKREGSYNEQFF.

V gene TRBV9 combines with J gene TRBJ2-7; D is uncertain. The germline gives CDR1 SGDLS, CDR2 YYNGEE. The CDR3 sequence is 14 residues long. V was clipped by 0 bases and J by 7 bases, with 14 bases between them. The CDR3 DNA sequence: TGTGCCAGCAGCGTAGGAGGTTTTTCGGAGGAGCAGTACTTC. It encodes CASSVGGFSEEQYF.

For this clone: The same CDR3 also results from other DNA sequences found in this sample. The chain is built from TRBV9 and TRBJ2-1; D unclear. This CDR3 spans 11 amino acids. CDR1 and CDR2 from the germline V gene are SGDLS and YYNGEE. Trimming took 3 bases from V and 5 from J, leaving 3 bases between them. The CDR3 region is CASSGNNEQFF. CDR3 bases: TGTGCCAGCAGCGGGAACAATGAGCAGTTCTTC.

The chain couples TRBV6-1 to TRBJ1-2; 9 bases line up with TRBD1. Germline assignment: CDR1 MNHNS and CDR2 SASEGT. The CDR3 consists of 19 residues. Trimming took 4 bases from V and 1 from J; bases not matched to a gene: 16. The CDR3 loop is CASSAATGTGPDVNYGYTF. The DNA for the CDR3 is TGTGCCAGCAGTGCCGCCACCGGGACAGGGCCCGATGTTAACTATGGCTACACCTTC.